These T cell receptor beta chains were read from a single sample in a study of OX40 agonist ivuxolimab in advanced cancers. Measured with immunoSEQ multiplex PCR; TCRdb has only the in-frame clones, and not every one. This table holds under 20,000 clones, around 78% found once. The sample consisted of CD4+ or CD8+ T cells sorted from blood, taken in a trial of the OX40 agonist ivuxolimab. Receptors originate from an adult with an advanced solid tumor such as melanoma, head and neck, liver or kidney cancer. Both conserved end residues are part of each CDR3. Each record gives: J gene, CDR3 length, D gene, V gene, clone size, CDR3 DNA, CDR3 protein. The D gene is left open where the match is weak. Expanded clones are given a class, and other clones once, few, many or no size at all.

TRBJ2-7 | 14 | TRBD1 | TRBV28 | . | TGTGCCAGCAGCGGACAGGGGAGCTCCTACGAGCAGTACTTC | CASSGQGSSYEQYF
TRBJ2-7 | 14 | . | TRBV5-4 | . | TGTGCCAGCAGCTTGCAAGAACGAGCCTACGAGCAGTACTTC | CASSLQERAYEQYF
TRBJ2-5 | 15 | TRBD1 | TRBV7-9 | . | TGTGCCAGCAGCTTACTGGGACAGCGAGAAGAGACCCAGTACTTC | CASSLLGQREETQYF
TRBJ2-7 | 18 | . | TRBV7-2 | . | TGTGCCAGCAGCTTAGTAGTTGGTGGTGGGGGAGTGAGATACGAGCAGTACTTC | CASSLVVGGGGVRYEQYF
TRBJ1-2 | 17 | . | TRBV29-1 | . | TGCAGCGTTCTAGGCGACTCGGGACAACCTCCAACCTATGGCTACACCTTC | CSVLGDSGQPPTYGYTF
TRBJ1-2 | 12 | . | TRBV9 | few | TGTGCCAGCAGCGTAGGGGGGACAGGCTACACCTTC | CASSVGGTGYTF
TRBJ1-2 | 10 | . | TRBV29-1 | . | TGCAGCGTTGCCAGCTATGGCTACACCTTC | CSVASYGYTF
TRBJ2-3 | 18 | . | TRBV12-5 | . | TGTGCTAGTGGTTTGGTCGCGGGGTGGCCGATCTCTGCAGATACGCAGTATTTT | CASGLVAGWPISADTQYF
TRBJ2-1 | 16 | . | TRBV5-4 | . | TGTGCCAGCAGTTTTGACGGATATTACACCTACAATGAGCAGTTCTTC | CASSFDGYYTYNEQFF
TRBJ1-6 | 15 | TRBD1 | TRBV11-2 | . | TGTGCCACCTCAAAATACCGGGACAGGGATTCACCCCTCCACTTT | CATSKYRDRDSPLHF
TRBJ1-5 | 15 | . | TRBV6-4 | once | TGTGCCAGCAGTGACCAGGGACCGGACAATCAGCCCCAGCATTTT | CASSDQGPDNQPQHF
TRBJ1-1 | 14 | . | TRBV11-2 | . | TGTGCCAGCAGCTTTGACCGGTGGGACACTGAAGCTTTCTTT | CASSFDRWDTEAFF
TRBJ2-3 | 15 | TRBD2 | TRBV2 | few | TGTGCCAGCAGTTACGCTAGCGGGAGCGGGGATACGCAGTATTTT | CASSYASGSGDTQYF
TRBJ2-1 | 15 | . | TRBV9 | . | TGTGCCAGCAGCGTTCTTCCCCAAACATACAATGAGCAGTTCTTC | CASSVLPQTYNEQFF
TRBJ2-3 | 14 | . | TRBV7-2 | once | TGTGCCAGCAGCCCCAGTGCTGGGACAGATACGCAGTATTTT | CASSPSAGTDTQYF
TRBJ2-1 | 17 | TRBD2 | TRBV7-9 | once | TGTGCCAGCAGCCCATCGGCTAGCGGGGGGATTTACAATGAGCAGTTCTTC | CASSPSASGGIYNEQFF
TRBJ2-7 | 17 | TRBD1 | TRBV7-9 | . | TGTGCCAGCAGCATGGGACAGGGGGCGAGACACTCCTACGAGCAGTACTTC | CASSMGQGARHSYEQYF
TRBJ2-1 | 15 | TRBD2 | TRBV9 | . | TGTGCCAGCAGCCCTAGCGGGGGGGTTGATAATGAGCAGTTCTTC | CASSPSGGVDNEQFF
TRBJ2-5 | 16 | TRBD2 | TRBV6-5 | . | TGTGCCAGCAGTTACTTTCGCGGCGGGGGGGAAGAGACCCAGTACTTC | CASSYFRGGGEETQYF
TRBJ1-5 | 14 | . | TRBV10-2 | medium-sized | TGCGCCAGCAGTGAGGGTGGGAGCAATCAGCCCCAGCATTTT | CASSEGGSNQPQHF
TRBJ1-1 | 14 | . | TRBV6-6 | . | TGTGCCAGCAGTTACAGTTCAGGGCCCACTGAAGCTTTCTTT | CASSYSSGPTEAFF
TRBJ2-7 | 14 | . | TRBV5-5 | . | TGTGCCAGCAGTTCGACATTGGCCGCCGTCGAGCAGTACTTC | CASSSTLAAVEQYF
TRBJ2-1 | 21 | TRBD2 | TRBV4-1 | few | TGCGCCAGCAGCCAAGATCGTGGAGGGACTAGCGGGAGGGGGACCTACAATGAGCAGTTCTTC | CASSQDRGGTSGRGTYNEQFF
TRBJ1-1 | 14 | . | TRBV15 | few | TGTGCCACCAGCAGAGATCTCGGATACACTGAAGCTTTCTTT | CATSRDLGYTEAFF
TRBJ2-3 | 11 | . | TRBV6-5 | . | TGTGCCAGCAGTTACCCCCCGGATTCCTATTTT | CASSYPPDSYF
TRBJ2-3 | 16 | TRBD2 | TRBV4-1 | once | TGCGCCAGCAGCGGGGCGACTAGCGGGGGGGCAGATACGCAGTATTTT | CASSGATSGGADTQYF
TRBJ2-2 | 14 | . | TRBV6-5 | . | TGTGCCAGCAGTTACATCGGGGTCGGGGGGGAGCTGTTTTTT | CASSYIGVGGELFF
TRBJ1-4 | 13 | . | TRBV18 | . | TGTGCCAGCTCACCACAGCATAATGAAAAACTGTTTTTT | CASSPQHNEKLFF
TRBJ2-1 | 17 | TRBD2 | TRBV5-1 | few | TGCGCCAGCTCCCCGGGACTAGCGGGAGGGTCCTACAATGAGCAGTTCTTC | CASSPGLAGGSYNEQFF
TRBJ2-1 | 16 | TRBD2 | TRBV7-9 | . | TGTGCCAGCAGCTTAAATCAATTAGCGGGGGACAATGAGCAGTTCTTC | CASSLNQLAGDNEQFF
TRBJ2-7 | 14 | . | TRBV5-4 | . | TGTGCCAGCAGCTTCAGGGCAGGGTCCGACGAGCAGTACTTC | CASSFRAGSDEQYF
TRBJ2-1 | 15 | TRBD2 | TRBV30 | few | TGTGCCTGGAGTGTTGGAGCGGGAGCCTACAATGAGCAGTTCTTC | CAWSVGAGAYNEQFF
TRBJ2-7 | 13 | TRBD1 | TRBV27 | once | TGTGCCAGCAGTCAGACAGGGTGGGACGAGCAGTACTTC | CASSQTGWDEQYF
TRBJ2-5 | 13 | . | TRBV28 | . | TGTGCCAGTAGGAGCGGACTCCAAGAGACCCAGTACTTC | CASRSGLQETQYF
TRBJ1-1 | 16 | TRBD1 | TRBV2 | . | TGTGCCAGCAGTGAAGATCGACAGGGCGCGGGCACTGAAGCTTTCTTT | CASSEDRQGAGTEAFF
TRBJ2-3 | 15 | TRBD1 | TRBV19 | . | TGTGCCAGTAGTATTGGGACAGGGAGCACAGATACGCAGTATTTT | CASSIGTGSTDTQYF
TRBJ1-2 | 13 | . | TRBV25-1 | few | TGTGCCAGCAGTGTGGGTGGGGGCTATGGCTACACCTTC | CASSVGGGYGYTF
TRBJ2-2 | 18 | TRBD1 | TRBV9 | once | TGTGCCCGCAGCGGCGGACAGGGGGCATGGGGGGACACCGGGGAGCTGTTTTTT | CARSGGQGAWGDTGELFF
TRBJ2-7 | 12 | . | TRBV19 | . | TGTGCCAGTAGTCCTACGAGTAGGGAGCAGTACTTC | CASSPTSREQYF
TRBJ1-5 | 13 | . | TRBV5-1 | few | TGCGCCAGCAGCTTGTTCAGTAATCAGCCCCAGCATTTT | CASSLFSNQPQHF
TRBJ2-6 | 13 | . | TRBV5-4 | . | TGTGCCAGCAGTCCCTCTGGGGCCAACGTCCTGACTTTC | CASSPSGANVLTF
TRBJ1-2 | 14 | TRBD1 | TRBV6-5 | . | TGTGCCAGCAGCCTAGGACAGGCCTTCTATGGCTACACCTTC | CASSLGQAFYGYTF
TRBJ2-7 | 19 | TRBD1 | TRBV28 | once | TGTGCCAGCAGTTCTACCTCGGGACAGGGAATTGCGGCAATTTGGGAGCAGTACTTC | CASSSTSGQGIAAIWEQYF
TRBJ2-7 | 13 | . | TRBV2 | . | TGTGCCAGCAGACGAGACGCTAACTACGAGCAGTACTTC | CASRRDANYEQYF
TRBJ2-4 | 15 | . | TRBV7-9 | . | TGTGCCAGCAGCTTAGCCTGGGGCTCAAAAAACATTCAGTACTTC | CASSLAWGSKNIQYF
TRBJ2-7 | 15 | TRBD2 | TRBV19 | once | TGTGCCAGTTCACCGGTAGCGGGGGTGTCCTACGAGCAGTACTTC | CASSPVAGVSYEQYF